This TCR beta chain derives from a study of monozygotic twins with inflammatory bowel disease. Study-level findings and limits: Relative to healthy twins, IBD patients had fewer clonotypes in common with others, a gap that was especially apparent with disease activity. For IBD, no single strong associated signal or clonotype was supported. Treatment differences in immunosuppression may have added variability to the repertoires of patients.

In germline, CDR1 is SGHTA, CDR2 FQGNSA. This CDR3 is built from 16 residues. Across eight separate reactions for each sample, cDNA was made. TCRdb re-called the 5' RACE reads; one entry per CDR3 protein, DNA not given. Its clone listing holds 200,000 to 250,000 distinct CDR3 sequences. Concerning this clonotype itself: Its antigen is as yet unknown.

The origin of this receptor is a human donor with ulcerative colitis or Crohn's disease, or a healthy co-twin of an affected twin (not recorded which). What was sequenced was blood. The V call is TRBV7-2, the J call TRBJ2-3. CDR3 sequence reads: CASSLAPAGGTDTQYF.